The rows below give T cell receptor beta chains drawn from one sample of a study of blood T cells in healthy people across ages. TCRdb reprocessed the 5' RACE reads with MiXCR, giving one entry per CDR3 protein. The sample contains roughly 1.7 million distinct CDR3 sequences, around 35% of which appear only once. The sequenced material came from blood. These receptors all come from a woman aged 25 to 39 in good health. CDR3s include the opening cysteine and the closing phenylalanine or tryptophan.

V gene	J gene	CDR3 protein
TRBV9	TRBJ2-5	CASSVGGRGWETQYF
TRBV2	TRBJ2-3	CARRRAADTQYF
TRBV9	TRBJ2-1	CASSVGYEQFF
TRBV7-9	TRBJ2-3	CASSLTTGRTDTQYF
TRBV11-1	TRBJ1-1	CASSSTRNTEAFF
TRBV29-1	TRBJ2-3	CSVLRGSDTDTQYF
TRBV7-9	TRBJ2-5	CASSSPSGMKETQYF
TRBV7-9	TRBJ2-5	CASSFKEETQYF
TRBV2	TRBJ1-1	CASMATNTEAFF
TRBV20-1	TRBJ2-5	CSATRTSGGAGETQYF
TRBV6-5	TRBJ1-5	CASSYSENSNQPQHF
TRBV29-1	TRBJ1-2	CSVVRFINGYTF
TRBV27	TRBJ2-7	CASSTRGQNYEQYF
TRBV20-1	TRBJ2-3	CSARWTSGGPTSTDTQYF
TRBV18	TRBJ2-1	CASPPQRERNEQFF
TRBV2	TRBJ2-3	CASSSLSGSGDTQYF
TRBV20-1	TRBJ1-5	CSARDLGQGFNQPQHF
TRBV20-1	TRBJ2-3	CSAKSGGFLDTQYF
TRBV29-1	TRBJ2-2	CSVEGTGGALINTGELFF
TRBV20-1	TRBJ1-5	CSARDAGQKLYSNQPQHF
TRBV19	TRBJ1-2	CALERDGGYGYTF
TRBV20-1	TRBJ2-3	CSAKKGPGTDTQYF
TRBV4-2	TRBJ2-1	CASSPLRSLAGSVEQFF
TRBV7-2	TRBJ2-1	CASSLPQGLAELFYNEQFF
TRBV6-6	TRBJ1-2	CASSYSGTPYGYTF
TRBV15	TRBJ2-1	CATSRYRQGVYNEQFF
TRBV5-5	TRBJ1-2	CASSLPDRALGYGYTF
TRBV24-1	TRBJ2-5	CATSDLHRETQYF
TRBV27	TRBJ2-6	CASRGRDTSGSGANVLTF
TRBV7-2	TRBJ1-1	CASSLGPGAVTEAFF
TRBV27	-	CASRGDGLSSYNEQYF
TRBV20-1	TRBJ2-3	CSATPMDRRGSDTQYF
TRBV2	TRBJ2-1	CASSERPGPYNEQFF